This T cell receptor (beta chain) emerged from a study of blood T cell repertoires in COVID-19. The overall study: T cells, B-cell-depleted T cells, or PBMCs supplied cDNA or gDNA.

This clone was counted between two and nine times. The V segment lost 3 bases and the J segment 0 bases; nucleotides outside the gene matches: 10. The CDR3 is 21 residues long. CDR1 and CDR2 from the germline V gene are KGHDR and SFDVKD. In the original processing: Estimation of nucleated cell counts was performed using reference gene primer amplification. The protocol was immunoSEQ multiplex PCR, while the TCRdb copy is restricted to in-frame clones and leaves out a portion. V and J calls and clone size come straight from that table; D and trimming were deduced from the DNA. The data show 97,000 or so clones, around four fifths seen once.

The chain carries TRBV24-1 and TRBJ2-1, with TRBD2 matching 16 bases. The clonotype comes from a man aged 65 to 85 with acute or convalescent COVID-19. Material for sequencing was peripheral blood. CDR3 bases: TGTGCCACCAGTGATATGGGACTAGCGGGAGGGCCAATGAGCTCCTACAATGAGCAGTTCTTC. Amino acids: CATSDMGLAGGPMSSYNEQFF.